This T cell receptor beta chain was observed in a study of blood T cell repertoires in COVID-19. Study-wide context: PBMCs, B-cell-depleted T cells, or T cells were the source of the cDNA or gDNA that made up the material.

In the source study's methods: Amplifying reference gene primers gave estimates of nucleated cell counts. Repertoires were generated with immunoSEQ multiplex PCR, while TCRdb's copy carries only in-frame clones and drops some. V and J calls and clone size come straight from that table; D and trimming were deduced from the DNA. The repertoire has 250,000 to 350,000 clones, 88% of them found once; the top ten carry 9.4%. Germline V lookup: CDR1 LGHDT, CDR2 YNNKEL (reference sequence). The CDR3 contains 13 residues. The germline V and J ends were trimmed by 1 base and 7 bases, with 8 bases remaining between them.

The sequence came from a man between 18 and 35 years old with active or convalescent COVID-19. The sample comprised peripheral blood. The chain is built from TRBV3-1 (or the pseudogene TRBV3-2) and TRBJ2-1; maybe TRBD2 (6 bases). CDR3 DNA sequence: TGTGCCAGCAGCCAAGCGGGGGTAAATGAGCAGTTCTTC. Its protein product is CASSQAGVNEQFF.